These T cell receptor beta chains were read from a single sample in a study of tumor and adjacent non-tumor tissue in lung cancer. TCRdb reprocessed the multiplex PCR reads via MiXCR and lists one record per CDR3 protein. The sample yields 90,000 to 130,000 distinct CDR3 sequences, over 70% seen once. Sequencing input: lung tumor tissue. The receptor set was obtained from a man between 65 and 85 years old with non-small cell lung cancer. CDR3s include the opening cysteine and the closing phenylalanine or tryptophan. The D gene is left open where the match is weak. Clone size is not always given. Where it is, it says once, few, many or a class for expanded clones.

j_call v_call clone_size d_call cdr3_nt cdr3_aa
TRBJ2-7 TRBV7-8 - - TGTGCCTGCAGCTTAGGAGTGGGCCCCTACGAGCAGTACTTC CACSLGVGPYEQYF
TRBJ2-7 TRBV10-1 - - TGCGCCAGCATTCCCTGGACGGCACTCTACGAGCAGTACTTC CASIPWTALYEQYF
TRBJ2-3 TRBV6-1 - - TGTGTCAGCAGTGTATCTAGCAGGGCAAGCACAGATACGCAGTATTTT CVSSVSSRASTDTQYF
TRBJ2-7 TRBV29-1 - TRBD1 TGTAGCGTGGGCAGGGGGTACGAGCAGTACTTT CSVGRGYEQYF
TRBJ2-2 TRBV7-2 many - TGTGCCAGCAGCTTAGTTGCGCAACCCGGGGAGCTGTTTTTT CASSLVAQPGELFF
TRBJ2-7 TRBV4-2 - - TGTACCAGTAGCCAAGATTATCAGGAGCAGTACTTC CTSSQDYQEQYF
TRBJ2-7 TRBV20-1 many - TGCAGTGCCAAACGTTGGGAAGTTTTGAGCAGCTACGAGCAGTACTTC CSAKRWEVLSSYEQYF
TRBJ1-5 TRBV6-6 - TRBD1 TGTGCCAGTAGTGCTTTAGGGGGCGCAGGGGAGCCCCAGCATTTT CASSALGGAGEPQHF
TRBJ1-1 TRBV6-5 - TRBD1 TGTGCCAGCGGCCAGACAGGGGGCCGTCGTGAAGCTATCTTT CASGQTGGRREAIF
TRBJ2-7 TRBV20-1 - - TGCAGTACTAGAGATGGGGGGACAGACACATACGAGCATTACTTC CSTRDGGTDTYEHYF
TRBJ2-1 TRBV6-2/TRBV6-3 - - TGTGCCAGCAGACCAGGGGGGGCTAGCGGTTACAGCTCCTACAATAAGCAGTTCTTC CASRPGGASGYSSYNKQFF
TRBJ2-3 TRBV6-2/TRBV6-3 - - TGTGCCAGCAGCTACACGATGACAGTAGGCCACCAGGATATGCAGTATTTT CASSYTMTVGHQDMQYF
TRBJ1-1 TRBV11-1 - - TGTGCCAGCAGCTTATTCAGTATGAGGATGAACACTGAAGATTTCTTT CASSLFSMRMNTEDFF
TRBJ1-2 TRBV24-1 - - TGTGCCACCAGTGATCATTCCGGGACACGGGGCCGCTGCTACACCTTC CATSDHSGTRGRCYTF
TRBJ2-7 TRBV29-1 many TRBD2 TGCAGCGTGGGAGGGACTAGCGGAACCTACGAGCAGTACTTC CSVGGTSGTYEQYF
TRBJ2-5 TRBV28 - TRBD1 TGTGCCGGCAGTAGAACAGGGGGCGGGGGGACCCAGTACTTC CAGSRTGGGGTQYF
TRBJ2-1 TRBV11-1 medium-sized - TGTGCCAGCAGCCAACAACCGGCGAGAGGTGCGCAGTTCTTC CASSQQPARGAQFF
TRBJ2-7 TRBV5-1 few TRBD1 TGCGCGAGCAGCCCCCCGAGGACAGGGCCTTCCTCCTACGAGCAGTACTTC CASSPPRTGPSSYEQYF
TRBJ1-1 TRBV11-2 - - TGTGCCAGCAGCTTGATGAATACTGAAGCTTTATTT CASSLMNTEALF
TRBJ1-2 TRBV29-1 - - TGCAGCGCTTACTATCTACAGAACTATGGTTACACCTTC CSAYYLQNYGYTF
TRBJ1-1 TRBV5-1 - - TGCACCAGGAGTGATCAAACAGGGAGCACTGAAGCTTTCTTT CTRSDQTGSTEAFF
TRBJ1-2 TRBV5-5 - - TGTGCCAGCAGCTTGGATGGGCTCTATGGCTACACGTTC CASSLDGLYGYTF
TRBJ2-7 TRBV11-2 - - TGTGCCAACAGCCCGTACTCCGGGACAACCTATGTGCAATACTTC CANSPYSGTTYVQYF
TRBJ2-1 TRBV6-2/TRBV6-3 few TRBD1 TGTACCAGCAACAGGGGTGGTTACAATGAGCAGTTCTTC CTSNRGGYNEQFF
TRBJ2-1 TRBV4-2 once - TGTGCCATCAGTCAAAGGACAGGGGGACTAGCGTTCTACGATGAGCAGTTCTTC CAISQRTGGLAFYDEQFF
TRBJ1-4 TRBV4-1 - - TGCGCCAGCAACCCGATACGGGGGCAGGGGAGCGAAAAACTGTCTTTT CASNPIRGQGSEKLSF
TRBJ1-4 TRBV2 - - TGTGCCGGCACAACAGGGACGTTATGGGATGAAAAACTGTTTTTT CAGTTGTLWDEKLFF
TRBJ2-7 TRBV6-1 - - TGTGCCAACAGTGAAATACAGGGAACATGGGAGCAGTACTTC CANSEIQGTWEQYF
TRBJ2-7 TRBV20-1 - - TGCAGTGCTAGAACTGGAAGGAAGCAGTACTTC CSARTGRKQYF
TRBJ1-2 TRBV6-5 - - TGTGCCAGCTGGGGAGGTGGCTATGGCCACACCTTC CASWGGGYGHTF
TRBJ1-5 TRBV6-5 - TRBD1 TGTGCCAGCAGCCAGACAGGGTGTAGCCATCAGCCCCAGCATTTT CASSQTGCSHQPQHF
TRBJ2-1 TRBV5-4 - TRBD2 TGTGCCAGCGGCATGGGACTAGCGGGGTACAATAAGCAGTTCTTC CASGMGLAGYNKQFF
TRBJ2-2 TRBV4-3 few - TGCGCCAGCAACCAATCGACCAACACCGAGGAGCTGTTTTTT CASNQSTNTEELFF
TRBJ1-2 TRBV20-1 few TRBD1 TGCAGTGCTAGGAACCGGGACAGAAGTTTCTATGGCTACACCTTC CSARNRDRSFYGYTF
TRBJ2-1 TRBV5-4 once TRBD2 TGTGGCAGCAGCTTGGGACTAGCGGGGGAGATCAATGAGCAGTCCTTC CGSSLGLAGEINEQSF
TRBJ2-1 TRBV11-1 - - TGTACCAGCGGCTTAGACATGCATTTCAATGAGCAGTTCTTC CTSGLDMHFNEQFF
TRBJ1-6 TRBV11-2 - TRBD1 TGTGCCAGTTACATGACAGGGGGACAATCACCTCTCCACTTT CASYMTGGQSPLHF
TRBJ2-7 TRBV5-1 - - TGCGCCAGCAGCTTGGTTCAGGGAACCTACGAGCAGTACTTC CASSLVQGTYEQYF
TRBJ2-1 TRBV28 - TRBD2 TGTGCCAGCGGTTTAAGCGGCGGGAGGAATGAGTACTTCTTC CASGLSGGRNEYFF
TRBJ2-1 TRBV11-2 - - TGTGCCAGCAGCTCGCTAGTCCGTTCCTACAATGAGCAGTTCTTC CASSSLVRSYNEQFF
TRBJ1-1 TRBV5-6 once - TGTGCCAGCAGCGAGACAGCTTTGTCGAACACTGAAGCTTTCTTT CASSETALSNTEAFF
TRBJ1-6 TRBV5-6 - TRBD1 TGTGCCAGCACCAGCCTAGGGGGCTCGGATAATTCCCCCCTCCATTTT CASTSLGGSDNSPLHF
TRBJ2-1 TRBV29-1 - - TGCAGCGCCAAGCTAATCCGGAAGGACTACAGTGAGCAGTTCTTC CSAKLIRKDYSEQFF
TRBJ2-6 TRBV29-1 - - TGCAGCTTTGAAGCTGGGACCAACGTCCTGACTTTC CSFEAGTNVLTF
TRBJ2-3 TRBV20-1 once - TGCAGTGCTAGGAGTCTTCCCGGGGGTGGGACAGATATGCAGTATTTT CSARSLPGGGTDMQYF
TRBJ1-1 TRBV7-9 many TRBD1 TGTGCCAGCAGGGCCGGGACAGGGCATGACACTGAAGCTTTCTTT CASRAGTGHDTEAFF
TRBJ1-1 TRBV10-3 medium-sized - TGTGCCATCAGTGAGCCTCAGGGGCAGGTCACTGAAGCTTTCTTT CAISEPQGQVTEAFF
TRBJ1-2 TRBV10-3 few - TGTGCCATCAGTGCTGAGCAAAACCATGGCTACACCTTC CAISAEQNHGYTF
TRBJ2-1 TRBV20-1 - TRBD2 TGCAGTGATAGAGACTGGCTAGCGGTCTCCTACAATGAGCAGTTCTTC CSDRDWLAVSYNEQFF
TRBJ1-2 TRBV5-1 once - TGCGCCTGCAACCCACAGGACAGTAACTATGGCTACACCTTC CACNPQDSNYGYTF
TRBJ2-3 TRBV29-1 - - TGCAGCGCCGCCAGGGCTAGCGGCACAGATACGCAGTATTTT CSAARASGTDTQYF
TRBJ1-5 TRBV6-6 - - TGTACCAGCAATTTCCGGTTGGATAGCAATCAGCCCCAGCATTTT CTSNFRLDSNQPQHF
TRBJ1-2 TRBV29-1 - - TGCAGCATTGAAGAGTACGTTCAGGGACTTACTAACTATGGCTACACCTTC CSIEEYVQGLTNYGYTF
TRBJ2-3 TRBV7-2 - TRBD2 TGTGCCAGCAGCCTCAGTGAGGCGGGGGGGCAAGATACGCAGTATTTT CASSLSEAGGQDTQYF
TRBJ1-4 TRBV4-3 - - TGCGCCATCAGCCAAGCCACTCGTCACGAAAAACTGTTTTTT CAISQATRHEKLFF
TRBJ2-3 TRBV11-2 - - TGTGTCAACAGCTCACATGGGTTCTCAGATACGCAGTATTTT CVNSSHGFSDTQYF
TRBJ2-3 TRBV2 - - TGTGCCAGCAGGCTAGCAGGAGCTTTCACAGATACGCAGTATTTT CASRLAGAFTDTQYF
TRBJ1-1 TRBV12-3/TRBV12-4 few - TGTGCCAGTAGTTTTAGGGAGACACATAAAGCTTTCTTT CASSFRETHKAFF
TRBJ2-1 TRBV11-3 - TRBD1 TGTGCCAGCTCGGACAGGCGCAATAAGCGCTTCTTC CASSDRRNKRFF
TRBJ2-5 TRBV6-2/TRBV6-3 - TRBD2 TGTGCCACCGAGGGACTAGCGACGTCAGAGACCCAATACTTC CATEGLATSETQYF